This T cell receptor beta chain was recovered during a study of early T cells in non-severe SARS-CoV-2 infection. Study-level information: Bulk RNA isolated from unsorted whole blood underwent sequencing; chains were not paired.

Study findings and constraints: Matching with VDJdb favored anti-spike CD8 responses (missing private and CD4 specificities).

Unique molecular identifiers were attached to individual cDNA molecules. Each CDR3 protein is one row after TCRdb ran MiXCR on the 5' RACE reads. The data hold about 77,000 distinct CDR3 sequences, with approximately 16% observed a single time. V gave up 5 bases and J gave up 5 bases, with 6 bases separating them. Germline V lookup: CDR1 MDHEN, CDR2 SYDVKM. The CDR3 spans 11 residues. Concerning this clonotype itself: What it binds is not known.

The TCR sequence derives from an adult who was a healthcare worker with PCR-confirmed SARS-CoV-2 infection or an uninfected control (not recorded which). The chain has TRBV28 and TRBJ2-5; D remains unclear. Sequencing used whole blood. The CDR3 protein is CASSGVETQYF. In DNA form, the CDR3 reads TGTGCCAGCAGTGGGGTGGAGACCCAGTACTTC. Complete variable domain (other parts from reference TRBV28 and TRBJ2-5): DVKVTQSSRYLVKRTGEKVFLECVQDMDHENMFWYRQDPGLGLRLIYFSYDVKMKEKGDIPEGYSVSREKKERFSLILESASTNQTSMYLCASSGVETQYFGPGTRLLVL.